A selection of T cell receptor beta chains follows, all from one sample in a study of blood T cell repertoires in COVID-19. Generated by immunoSEQ multiplex PCR, the TCRdb table keeps only in-frame clones and is missing some. The sample holds 250,000 or so clones; about 86% are singletons and the top ten take about 5.9%. Sequencing was carried out using peripheral blood. The receptors come from a man aged 60-69 years with acute or convalescent COVID-19. Each CDR3 is given with its conserved first and last residue. The order of the fields is clone size, D gene, J gene, V gene, CDR3 length, CDR3 protein, CDR3 DNA. D genes are given only for firm matches. For some rows the clone size is stated as once, few or many, or as a class when expanded; others skip it.

abundance: NA
d_gene: TRBD1
j_gene: TRBJ1-4
v_gene: TRBV6-6
len: 14
CDR3aa: CASRNTGGGEKLFF
CDR3nt: TGTGCCAGCAGAAACACAGGGGGAGGGGAAAAACTGTTTTTT

abundance: once
d_gene: TRBD1
j_gene: TRBJ1-3
v_gene: TRBV7-7
len: 16
CDR3aa: CASSAGTEVSGNTIYF
CDR3nt: TGTGCTAGCAGCGCCGGGACAGAAGTCTCTGGAAACACCATATATTTT

abundance: few
d_gene: NA
j_gene: TRBJ1-4
v_gene: TRBV19
len: 15
CDR3aa: CASSTPGGGNEKLFF
CDR3nt: TGTGCCAGTAGTACCCCGGGTGGTGGTAATGAAAAACTGTTTTTT

abundance: NA
d_gene: NA
j_gene: TRBJ2-7
v_gene: TRBV5-1
len: 13
CDR3aa: CASSGTDNDEQYF
CDR3nt: TGCGCCAGCAGCGGAACCGACAACGACGAGCAGTACTTC

abundance: NA
d_gene: TRBD2
j_gene: TRBJ2-7
v_gene: TRBV7-6
len: 18
CDR3aa: CASTPLRTSGITSYEQYF
CDR3nt: TGTGCCAGCACCCCGCTTAGGACTAGCGGGATCACCAGCTACGAGCAGTACTTC

abundance: NA
d_gene: NA
j_gene: TRBJ2-7
v_gene: TRBV5-1
len: 17
CDR3aa: CASSPSRVPNGAYEQYF
CDR3nt: TGCGCCAGCAGCCCTAGCCGGGTCCCTAATGGTGCCTACGAGCAGTACTTC

abundance: NA
d_gene: NA
j_gene: TRBJ2-5
v_gene: TRBV11-2
len: 15
CDR3aa: CASSRFGESPETQYF
CDR3nt: TGTGCCAGCAGCCGTTTCGGGGAATCCCCAGAGACCCAGTACTTC

abundance: NA
d_gene: NA
j_gene: TRBJ1-1
v_gene: TRBV6-5
len: 15
CDR3aa: CASSYSRQLNTEAFF
CDR3nt: TGTGCCAGCAGTTACTCGAGACAGTTGAACACTGAAGCTTTCTTT

abundance: NA
d_gene: TRBD1
j_gene: TRBJ2-2
v_gene: TRBV11-2
len: 16
CDR3aa: CASREGDRGISGELFF
CDR3nt: TGTGCCAGCAGGGAGGGGGACAGGGGGATTTCCGGGGAGCTGTTTTTT

abundance: once
d_gene: NA
j_gene: TRBJ1-1
v_gene: TRBV30
len: 13
CDR3aa: CAWSVRVDTEAFF
CDR3nt: TGTGCCTGGAGTGTACGGGTCGACACTGAAGCTTTCTTT

abundance: NA
d_gene: NA
j_gene: TRBJ1-5
v_gene: TRBV5-5
len: 13
CDR3aa: CASSPVPSQPQHF
CDR3nt: TGTGCCAGCAGCCCGGTCCCTTCTCAGCCCCAGCATTTT

abundance: once
d_gene: TRBD2
j_gene: TRBJ2-1
v_gene: TRBV11-3
len: 14
CDR3aa: CASSFAGDLHEQFF
CDR3nt: TGTGCCAGCAGCTTCGCGGGAGACCTTCATGAGCAGTTCTTC

abundance: once
d_gene: NA
j_gene: TRBJ2-3
v_gene: TRBV5-1
len: 13
CDR3aa: CASYLTISDTQYF
CDR3nt: TGCGCCAGCTATCTGACTATCAGTGATACGCAGTATTTT

abundance: NA
d_gene: NA
j_gene: TRBJ1-1
v_gene: TRBV2
len: 10
CDR3aa: CASRGPEAFF
CDR3nt: TGTGCCAGCAGGGGGCCAGAAGCTTTCTTT

abundance: NA
d_gene: NA
j_gene: TRBJ1-5
v_gene: TRBV18
len: 16
CDR3aa: CASSRVVREGNQPQHF
CDR3nt: TGTGCCAGCTCACGGGTAGTAAGGGAGGGCAATCAGCCCCAGCATTTT

abundance: NA
d_gene: TRBD1
j_gene: TRBJ2-7
v_gene: TRBV28
len: 15
CDR3aa: CASLGQGRLIYEQYF
CDR3nt: TGTGCCAGCTTGGGACAGGGGAGATTAATCTACGAGCAGTACTTC

abundance: NA
d_gene: TRBD2
j_gene: TRBJ2-1
v_gene: TRBV27
len: 19
CDR3aa: CASSGSGTSGRVSYNEQFF
CDR3nt: TGTGCCAGCAGTGGATCCGGGACTAGCGGGAGGGTCTCCTACAATGAGCAGTTCTTC

abundance: NA
d_gene: NA
j_gene: TRBJ1-1
v_gene: TRBV6-5
len: 15
CDR3aa: CASSYSGHLNTEAFF
CDR3nt: TGTGCCAGCAGTTACTCGGGACACCTGAACACTGAAGCTTTCTTT

abundance: NA
d_gene: NA
j_gene: TRBJ2-5
v_gene: TRBV29-1
len: 14
CDR3aa: CSVRRDPQQETQYF
CDR3nt: TGCAGCGTTCGGAGGGACCCACAACAAGAGACCCAGTACTTC

abundance: NA
d_gene: TRBD2
j_gene: TRBJ2-3
v_gene: TRBV7-9
len: 13
CDR3aa: CASSRGEGDTQYF
CDR3nt: TGTGCCAGCAGCCGCGGGGAGGGAGATACGCAGTATTTT

abundance: NA
d_gene: NA
j_gene: TRBJ2-3
v_gene: TRBV28
len: 15
CDR3aa: CASSLYGGGTDTQYF
CDR3nt: TGTGCCAGCAGTTTATATGGGGGAGGTACAGATACGCAGTATTTT